This T cell receptor (beta chain) was obtained from a study of CD8 T cells in Susac syndrome. This clonotype has a single count. The antigen is undetermined. Study conclusions and caveats: The study's TCR sequencing and HLA analysis covered a relatively small number of individuals, and the study acknowledged this.

Trimming removed 1 base from V and 5 bases from J, with 7 bases in between. CDR1 is SGHKS and CDR2 is YYEKEE in the germline V gene (reference sequence). The CDR3 length is 13 residues. It was with random hexamers that about 0.45 to 1 ug RNA was reverse transcribed. Amplification of TCR beta CDR3 was carried out by immunoSEQ multiplex PCR, which covered 54 Vbeta and 13 Jbeta segments. MiXCR, applied by TCRdb to the immunoSEQ multiplex PCR reads, yields one record per CDR3 protein. The sample carries 330,000 or so distinct CDR3 sequences, around 89% recorded once. The sequenced target, TCR beta, came from blood CD8+ and CD4+ T cells. While CD8+ and CD4+ T cells were isolated negatively, TEMRA cells were enriched by FACS.

The V and J genes are TRBV5-5 and TRBJ2-1; the D is unclear. This receptor was obtained from a human donor with multiple sclerosis. Sequencing used CD8+ T cells from PBMCs. CDR3 residues: CASSLLGDNEQFF. CDR3 DNA sequence: TGTGCCAGCAGCTTGTTAGGCGACAATGAGCAGTTCTTC.